This T cell receptor (beta chain) was observed in a study of cytotoxic CD8 clonotypes in ibrutinib-treated CLL. V was pared by 10 bases and J by 5 bases, with 9 bases between. CDR1 and CDR2 (germline): MNHNS, SASEGT. The CDR3 has 11 residues. This clone turned up a few times. Produced via immunoSEQ multiplex PCR; TCRdb's table is partial and in-frame only. This repertoire shows around 150,000 clones, roughly 84% found once; its top ten account for 3%. The chain recombines TRBV6-1 with TRBJ2-1; D gene ambiguous. The receptor's source is a human donor with chronic lymphocytic leukemia. The sample in question was PBMCs, obtained at disease progression, from a patient treated with ibrutinib. The CDR3 bases are TGTGCCACAACGCTGGACAATGAGCAGTTCTTC. Its protein is CATTLDNEQFF.